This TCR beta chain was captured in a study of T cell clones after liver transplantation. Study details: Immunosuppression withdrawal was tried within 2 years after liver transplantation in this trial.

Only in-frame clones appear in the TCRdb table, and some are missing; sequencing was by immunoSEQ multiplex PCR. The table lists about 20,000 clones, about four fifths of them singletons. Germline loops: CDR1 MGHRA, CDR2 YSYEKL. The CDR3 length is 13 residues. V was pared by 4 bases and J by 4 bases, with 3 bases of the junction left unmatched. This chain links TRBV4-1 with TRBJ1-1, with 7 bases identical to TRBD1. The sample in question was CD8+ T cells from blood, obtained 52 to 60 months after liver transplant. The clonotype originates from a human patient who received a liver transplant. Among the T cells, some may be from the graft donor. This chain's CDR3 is CASSLDRVTEAFF. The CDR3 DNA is TGCGCCAGCAGCCTCGACAGGGTCACTGAAGCTTTCTTT.